The rows below give T cell receptor beta chains drawn from one sample of a study of OX40 agonist ivuxolimab in advanced cancers. TCRdb's table, derived via immunoSEQ multiplex PCR, lists solely in-frame clones and lacks some. The sample lists just over 90,000 clones; under 95% were seen once. The sequencing here drew on CD4+ or CD8+ T cells sorted from blood, taken in a trial of the OX40 agonist ivuxolimab. The receptors stem from an adult with an advanced solid tumor such as melanoma, head and neck, liver or kidney cancer. Each CDR3 is given with its conserved first and last residue. D genes are given only for firm matches. Where a row states a size, it is once, few, many or the class of an expanded clone; other rows omit it.

TRBJ2-3 TRBV5-6 once - CASSPRDRGLTDTQYF TGTGCCAGCAGCCCTCGAGATAGGGGGTTGACAGATACGCAGTATTTT
TRBJ2-7 TRBV28 - - CASSLPWQSTYEQYF TGTGCCAGCAGTTTACCATGGCAGTCCACCTACGAGCAGTACTTC
TRBJ1-1 TRBV4-3 - - CASSQDTGRGLTEAFF TGCGCCAGCAGCCAAGATACCGGGCGGGGGCTCACTGAAGCTTTCTTT
TRBJ2-7 TRBV20-1 - - CSAIRGNEQYF TGCAGTGCTATTAGGGGAAACGAGCAGTACTTC
TRBJ2-7 TRBV5-6 - TRBD2 CASSLELAGAYEQYF TGTGCCAGCAGCTTGGAACTAGCGGGGGCCTACGAGCAGTACTTC
TRBJ2-7 TRBV4-3 - - CASSHNRQGLYEQYF TGCGCCAGCAGCCACAATCGACAGGGACTCTACGAGCAGTACTTC
TRBJ2-2 TRBV11-2 - - CASSPLSASRAGELFF TGTGCCAGCAGCCCGCTCTCGGCTAGTAGGGCCGGGGAGCTGTTTTTT
TRBJ2-1 TRBV7-3 - - CASSLGHAVSYNEQFF TGTGCCAGCAGCTTGGGACACGCGGTATCCTACAATGAGCAGTTCTTC
TRBJ1-2 TRBV27 - - CASSSPGVGYTF TGTGCCAGCAGTTCACCAGGGGTGGGCTACACCTTC
TRBJ1-2 TRBV23-1 - - CASSHPKNNAANYGYTF TGCGCCAGCAGTCATCCGAAAAACAATGCGGCTAACTATGGCTACACCTTC
TRBJ1-1 TRBV6-1 - - CASSSNTEAFF TGTGCCAGCAGTTCAAACACTGAAGCTTTCTTT
TRBJ1-6 TRBV7-8 - - CASSLGSGAAYNSPLHF TGTGCCAGCAGCTTAGGTTCAGGGGCCGCCTATAATTCACCCCTCCACTTT
TRBJ1-2 TRBV7-8 - - CASSLELQGQYGYTF TGTGCCAGCAGCTTAGAGCTCCAGGGTCAATATGGCTACACCTTC
TRBJ2-7 TRBV7-6 - - CASSEEADRPYEQYF TGTGCCAGCAGCGAAGAGGCCGACCGACCCTACGAGCAGTACTTC
TRBJ2-5 TRBV5-1 - TRBD1 CASSWDSRETQYF TGCGCCAGCAGCTGGGACAGTCGAGAGACCCAGTACTTC
TRBJ2-5 TRBV2 - TRBD2 CASSGWLAGVGETQYF TGTGCCAGCAGTGGTTGGCTAGCGGGAGTGGGAGAGACCCAGTACTTC
TRBJ2-7 TRBV2 - - CASISGTGRNEQYF TGTGCCAGCATATCCGGAACAGGGAGAAACGAGCAGTACTTC
TRBJ2-7 TRBV9 - - CASSRNRDFTYEQYF TGTGCCAGCAGCCGGAACCGGGACTTTACCTACGAGCAGTACTTC
TRBJ2-2 TRBV9 - - CASSPNNRATGELFF TGTGCCAGCAGCCCCAATAACAGGGCCACCGGGGAGCTGTTTTTT
TRBJ2-7 TRBV4-3 - TRBD1 CASSQASTGADSYEQYF TGCGCCAGCAGCCAAGCCTCGACAGGGGCCGACTCCTACGAGCAGTACTTC
TRBJ2-7 TRBV7-2 - TRBD1 CASSLARTGGSYEQYF TGTGCCAGCAGCTTAGCTAGGACAGGGGGCTCCTACGAGCAGTACTTC
TRBJ1-2 TRBV11-2 - - CASSLGTGYGYTF TGTGCCAGCAGCTTAGGCACAGGCTATGGCTACACCTTC
TRBJ1-5 TRBV5-6 - - CASSLVDQPQHF TGTGCCAGCAGCTTGGTTGATCAGCCCCAGCATTTT
TRBJ2-1 TRBV14 - - CASSQGNEQFF TGTGCCAGCAGCCAAGGGAATGAGCAGTTCTTC
TRBJ2-3 TRBV19 - - CASSFLRPTDTQYF TGTGCCAGTAGTTTCCTCCGACCAACAGATACGCAGTATTTT
TRBJ2-1 TRBV6-5 - - CASSYYLGNEQFF TGTGCCAGCAGTTATTACTTGGGGAATGAGCAGTTCTTC
TRBJ2-7 TRBV30 - - CAWSLGSSYEQYF TGTGCCTGGAGTCTCGGGAGCTCCTACGAGCAGTACTTC
TRBJ1-2 TRBV27 once - CASSLSLSPTPYGYTF TGTGCCAGCAGTTTATCGCTCAGTCCTACCCCCTATGGCTACACCTTC
TRBJ2-7 TRBV11-2 - - CASSPQAGGLWQYF TGTGCCAGCAGCCCCCAGGCGGGTGGGCTATGGCAGTACTTC
TRBJ2-1 TRBV19 - - CASSIVKRTLNEQFF TGTGCCAGTAGTATAGTAAAGCGCACCCTCAATGAGCAGTTCTTC
TRBJ2-4 TRBV30 - - CAWSVAKNIQYF TGTGCCTGGAGTGTGGCCAAAAACATTCAGTACTTC
TRBJ2-3 TRBV5-4 - - CASSWGQRVRLGTDTQYF TGTGCCAGCAGCTGGGGACAGAGGGTAAGACTAGGCACAGATACGCAGTATTTT
TRBJ1-5 TRBV9 - - CASSPAVGQNQPQHF TGTGCCAGCAGCCCCGCGGTGGGACAAAATCAGCCCCAGCATTTT
TRBJ1-3 TRBV7-9 few - CASSFGDTIYF TGTGCCAGCAGCTTTGGGGACACCATATATTTT
TRBJ1-1 TRBV28 - - CASSFRGSTEAFF TGTGCCAGCAGTTTTAGGGGAAGCACTGAAGCTTTCTTT
TRBJ2-3 TRBV6-5 - - CASSYGRGDTQYF TGTGCCAGCAGTTACGGGCGGGGAGATACGCAGTATTTT
TRBJ2-5 TRBV5-6 - TRBD1 CASSHRDRHFQETQYF TGTGCCAGCAGCCACAGGGACAGACACTTTCAAGAGACCCAGTACTTC
TRBJ2-3 TRBV10-1 once TRBD2 CASSELRVAGNTDTQYF TGCGCCAGCAGTGAGTTGAGGGTAGCGGGAAACACAGATACGCAGTATTTT
TRBJ2-7 TRBV5-4 - TRBD1 CASSSRTGESEQYF TGTGCCAGCAGTTCCCGGACAGGGGAGAGCGAGCAGTACTTC
TRBJ2-3 TRBV7-9 once - CASSWGRGTDTQYF TGTGCCAGCAGCTGGGGGCGAGGCACAGATACGCAGTATTTT
TRBJ2-2 TRBV28 - - CASSPSDSANTGELFF TGTGCCAGCAGTCCCTCCGATTCGGCAAACACCGGGGAGCTGTTTTTT
TRBJ2-1 TRBV27 - TRBD2 CASSLGLVNEQFF TGTGCCAGCAGTTTGGGACTAGTTAATGAGCAGTTCTTC
TRBJ1-2 TRBV5-1 - - CASSPEDLYGYTF TGCGCCAGCAGCCCAGAGGACCTCTATGGCTACACCTTC
TRBJ1-2 TRBV6-1 once - CASRHRAYGYTF TGTGCCAGCAGGCACAGGGCCTATGGCTACACCTTC
TRBJ1-5 TRBV11-2 - - CASSLEGGGSHQPQHF TGTGCCAGCAGCTTAGAAGGGGGAGGATCCCATCAGCCCCAGCATTTT
TRBJ2-3 TRBV2 - TRBD2 CASSEARLAGASDTQYF TGTGCCAGCAGTGAAGCGAGGCTAGCGGGGGCCTCAGATACGCAGTATTTT
TRBJ1-2 TRBV21-1 - - CASSKCRGIRYGYTF TGTGCCAGCAGCAAATGTAGGGGTATTCGCTATGGCTACACCTTC
TRBJ1-1 TRBV5-5 few - CASSLANAEAFF TGTGCCAGCAGCTTGGCCAACGCTGAAGCTTTCTTT
TRBJ2-3 TRBV27 once - CASSNAGLGTDTQYF TGTGCCAGCAGTAACGCAGGGCTAGGAACAGATACGCAGTATTTT
TRBJ1-1 TRBV2 - TRBD1 CASSGTAGGTEAFF TGTGCCAGCAGTGGGACTGCAGGGGGCACTGAAGCTTTCTTT
TRBJ2-7 TRBV27 - - CASSFGGRSEQYF TGTGCCAGCAGTTTTGGGGGCCGAAGCGAGCAGTACTTC
TRBJ1-5 TRBV10-3 - - CAISESLGAEFQPQHF TGTGCCATCAGTGAGTCTTTGGGGGCAGAATTTCAGCCCCAGCATTTT
TRBJ2-7 TRBV5-1 - - CASSFAGTDSYEQYF TGCGCCAGCAGCTTTGCCGGGACCGACTCCTACGAGCAGTACTTC
TRBJ2-7 TRBV9 - TRBD1 CASSAQDRGLGEQYF TGTGCCAGCAGCGCTCAAGACAGGGGGCTAGGGGAGCAGTACTTC
TRBJ2-7 TRBV27 - - CASSVSGHPYEQYF TGTGCCAGCAGTGTTTCGGGACACCCATACGAGCAGTACTTC